This T cell receptor beta chain was retrieved from a study of human T cells and chemical hapten exposure. Study-wide results and caveats: TCRs exceeding 1 in 1000 frequency stayed unchanged with DPC sensitization.

TCRdb used MiXCR to reprocess the RACE reads, holding one entry per CDR3 protein. The sample consists of roughly 100,000 distinct CDR3 sequences, roughly 8.5% of them appearing once. Comment on this clonotype: What it binds is not known.

CDR3 length: 18 residues. J was trimmed by 7 bases and V by 0 bases; bases with no gene match: 13. Germline V gene lookup returns CDR1 DFQATT and CDR2 SNEGSKA (reference sequence). Time point given: healthy volunteer bleed at 2 weeks. Unfractionated whole blood yielded the extracted total RNA. The chain carries TRBV20-1 and TRBJ1-6; 9 bases fit TRBD1. Sequenced sample: whole blood. This receptor was obtained from a female donor in good health. Some clones in this sample may be carry-over from other donors' samples. The DNA for the CDR3 is TGCAGTGCTAGAGATCTGGACAGGGGTTCGGGGAGAAATTCACCCCTCCACTTT. This gives the protein CSARDLDRGSGRNSPLHF.